This T cell receptor beta chain was sequenced in a study of control samples from healthy donors and cancer patients. The ends were cut back, 4 bases at V and 2 bases at J, with 14 bases in the middle. Germline CDR1 reads SGHDN; CDR2 reads FVKESK. This CDR3 is built from 15 residues. Profiled with immunoSEQ multiplex PCR; TCRdb holds only in-frame clones, not every one. The data hold some 100,000 clones, with roughly 89% observed a single time. The sequencing sample was made of blood. This chain joins TRBV14 and TRBJ1-1, with D unclear. The sequence was collected from a human donor in good health. The donor label of this sample is uncertain. CDR3 loop: CASSLVANLNTEAFF. DNA of the CDR3: TGTGCCAGCAGCCTCGTAGCAAACCTTAACACTGAAGCTTTCTTT.